This T cell receptor beta chain was observed in a study of cytomegalovirus exposure and HLA in healthy donors. Study-level information: There were under 140 million unique TCR beta sequences, drawn from about 200 million T cells, in an earlier analysis.

Researchers ran the PCR with 60 Vbeta and 13 Jbeta primers. Profiled with immunoSEQ multiplex PCR; TCRdb holds only in-frame clones, not every one. This table has about 150,000 clones, 80% to 90% appearing once. Whole-study findings and limits: Among the most significant clusters, several appeared linked to common viral pathogens in a later analysis.

In the case of this clone: The antigen is unknown.

The germline gives CDR1 MNHNY, CDR2 SVGAGI (reference sequence). Deletions cut 5 bases from V and 4 bases from J, with 14 bases between. The CDR3 is made up of 14 amino acids. Source material: PBMCs. The receptor's source is a boy aged 2 to 10 in good health and CMV-seronegative. This chain uses TRBV6-6 with TRBJ1-2, with D possibly TRBD1 on 6 matching bases. The chain's CDR3 is CASSGDRGAYGYTF. The CDR3 DNA is TGTGCCAGCAGTGGGGATCGGGGGGCCTATGGCTACACCTTC.